The clone carrying this T cell receptor beta chain has at least ten counts. This entry comes from a study of blood T cells in healthy people across ages. Using a J-beta primer mix together with a sample-barcoded 5' primer, a second PCR was run for roughly 7 to 12 cycles. A template-switch adaptor that had 12 random nucleotides put a tag on each cDNA molecule. TCRdb processed the 5' RACE reads anew with MiXCR; each CDR3 protein has one entry. The table lists around 870,000 distinct CDR3 sequences, under 35% of them singletons. Individuals who donated were healthy Caucasians from Russia aged roughly 6 to 100. Every donor gave 9 to 10 milliliters of peripheral blood. A minimum of 6 micrograms of total RNA was extracted per sample. The receptor was derived from a woman of 80 years or more in good health. The sequencing sample was made of blood.

The CDR3 region has the DNA TGTGCCGCGACAGCAGATACGCAGTATTTT. This codes for CAATADTQYF. The V gene is TRBV6-7, the J gene TRBJ2-3; D is perhaps TRBD1 (5 bases). TRBV6-7 is noted as an ORF with a role that remains uncertain. This CDR3 comprises 10 residues. Trimming removed 11 bases from V and 4 bases from J, with 7 bases in between.